The T cell receptor beta chain described here comes from a study of regulatory T cells in long-lasting Graves disease (dated by TCRdb to the early 2020s). Looking at the study overall: Newly diagnosed Graves' disease patients had taken antithyroid drugs for less than 3 months. Persistent Graves' disease patients were compared with newly diagnosed Graves' disease patients by peripheral blood TCR sequencing and RNA sequencing. The study was conducted in China and was registered as a clinical trial. A total of 33 samples underwent TCR sequencing, from about 13 patients with persistent Graves' disease and about 20 patients with newly diagnosed Graves' disease. Overall study results and their limits: A larger number of public clonotypes was shared among persistent patients (about 2,700) than among newly diagnosed patients (over 850). The authors noted that the small sample size was a limitation that may lower accuracy. Persistent Graves' disease patients showed lower TCR Shannon entropy and fewer highly expanded clones than newly diagnosed patients, suggesting clonal expansion. Only the TCR beta chain was sequenced and analyzed. Only peripheral blood was studied, because thyroid tissue, the primary lesion, was inaccessible.

The time point label of this sample denotes: newly diagnosed GD, antithyroid drugs for less than 3 months. For both TCR sequencing and RNA sequencing, RNA was extracted from PBMCs using TRIzol. The diagnosis of Graves' disease followed American Thyroid Association guidelines. The patients came from an endocrinology department in Xi'an, China. From each patient, around 9.3 milliliters of peripheral blood was collected into an EDTA anticoagulant tube. Ficoll Paque Plus density gradient separation was used to isolate PBMCs, and no additional T cell sorting was done. An Agilent 2100 Bioanalyzer and agarose gel were used to check RNA quality, and a NanoDrop 2000 was used to measure RNA concentration. This clonotype was recorded at least ten times. This clone's antigen is unknown. Base-call qualities are not available, and no considerably larger clone is one nucleotide away. Library prep was done by multiplex PCR. Sequencing was performed on an Illumina HiSeq 4000. TCR beta libraries were built with iRepertoire HTBI primers and Arm-PCR amplification of CDR3 regions. Before sequencing, the PCR products underwent gel purification. The original pipeline was this. Across samples, 62 TRBV and 13 to 15 TRBJ segments were identified and used for gene usage analysis of CDR3 amino acid clonotypes. COPE and FqMerger were used to merge filtered high-quality paired reads into contigs. Contigs were aligned with BLAST to IMGT TRBV, TRBD and TRBJ reference genes, and CDR3 was defined per IMGT. Any clonotype with a frequency above 0.1% was counted as a highly expanded clone. Repertoire diversity was measured by Shannon entropy, and V-J evenness by the Gini coefficient. A clonotype was considered public if more than one individual shared it. TCRdb applied fastp at Q25 and MiXCR to the public reads, then kept only in-frame beta chains. Every entry covers one CDR3 protein and lists the most common genes and DNA from its rows. The V and J calls shown here were made by TCRdb, not taken from the authors' results. The sample data list 350,000 to 500,000 distinct CDR3 sequences, and approximately 14% of these were observed just once. The ten top clones hold roughly a sixth of the sample.

These data were likewise used in another study, on T cells in Graves' hyperthyroidism and ophthalmopathy. From the second report: Graves' hyperthyroidism was defined as stable when no progression to ophthalmopathy occurred over 18 months of follow-up. The hyperthyroidism patients were between 18 and 65 years old and newly diagnosed, with a disease duration of less than 2 months. Exclusion was applied to patients with uncontrolled infections, other autoimmune diseases, pregnancy or lactation. Clinical symptoms, serum thyroxine and TRAb, thyroid ultrasound, and orbital computed tomography formed the basis for the diagnoses. The TCR CDR3 was subjected to a first round of RT-PCR using the HTBI primer set and the Qiagen OneStep RT-PCR kit. Most expanded thyroid clonotypes (frequency above 0.001) were also detected in blood, suggesting blood repertoires may reflect thyroid immune responses. Ophthalmopathy was separated from stable hyperthyroidism by a 13 V-J signature model, with approximately 90% sensitivity and about 81% specificity obtained in cross-validation and 80%/75% obtained in testing. In validation, the model predicted progression to ophthalmopathy a median of around six months before onset, with roughly 70% sensitivity and 72.22% specificity. A discovery cohort of about 95 patients, approximately 45 with Graves' ophthalmopathy and approximately 57 with stable Graves' hyperthyroidism, was used to find distinguishing TCR V-J signatures. Whether ophthalmopathy could be predicted prospectively was tested in an independent validation cohort made up of about 20 hyperthyroidism patients plus 17 patients who later progressed to ophthalmopathy. The 100 or so discovery patients were randomly split 7:3 into training and test sets. The study also compared thyroid tissue and blood T-cell repertoires from five or six Graves' hyperthyroidism patients. After blood sampling, hyperthyroidism patients were treated with methimazole at a starting dose of 30 mg daily, and ophthalmopathy patients were treated with high-dose intravenous methylprednisolone. The libraries were constructed in a second round of multiplex PCR and then size-selected and purified. The libraries were sequenced on an Illumina HiSeq2000 using paired-end 100 bp reads. SOAPnuke was used to process the raw data, removing reads that contained adapters or uncalled bases, had a mean Phred below 15, or lacked an exact match to the constant primer or identifier. High-quality paired reads were merged with COPE v1.2.5, and unique nucleotide sequences were defined as clonotypes. Clonotypes were aligned to IMGT TRBV, TRBD and TRBJ reference segments using MiTCR v1.1. The analysis was restricted to V-J combinations with a frequency above 0.0001, which together covered just over 98% of the repertoires. A TCS score was defined as the ratio of F50 (clonal expansion) to E x V (chaos), with BLOSUM62-based TCRdist applied between CDR3 peptides within each V-J. Welch's t-statistics and random forest reduced 500 to 650 V-J features to some 14, which were used in a naive Bayes classifier (R e1071). No statistical method was used to fix the sample size in advance, and group allocation was not hidden from the investigators. The paper reports TCR Vbeta CDR3 sequencing of over 130 peripheral blood samples: approximately 43 ophthalmopathy, under 80 hyperthyroidism and around 17 progressor patients.

The clonotype was recovered from a woman aged 45-65 years with Graves disease. Donor details come from another sample of the same person, matched by shared clones. The starting material was peripheral blood mononuclear cells (PBMCs), obtained at new diagnosis, from a patient treated with antithyroid drugs.

The nucleotides read TGTGCCAGCAGTTTGAGGGGAAGGGAGCAGTACTTC. This sequence encodes CASSLRGREQYF. The rearrangement combines TRBV28 with TRBJ2-7; the D element could tentatively be TRBD1 or TRBD2, as 5 bases agree for each. At the junction V is shortened by 3 bases and J by 7 bases, with 10 bases in between. The CDR3 runs 12 residues from the cysteine to the phenylalanine. The retained sequence is limited to the CDR3, 36 bases, with the frame set at the first base. CDR1 and CDR2 (MDHEN, SYDVKM) derive from the germline V gene.